This T cell receptor beta chain is from a study of cytomegalovirus exposure and HLA in healthy donors (dated by TCRdb to the late 2010s). Notes on the research overall: An earlier analysis of several hundred of the donors reported roughly 270 Gb of sequence data and 117 million unique TCR beta sequences from some 180 million T cells. About 330 gigabases of sequencing data and around 80 million unique TCR sequences made up an early release that covered approximately 650 HLA-typed donors. Of the roughly 400 genotyped donors, approximately 80% fell in the genetic ancestry cluster associated with self-reported Caucasian donors. The aim of the study was to test whether cataloging public T cell receptors could identify signatures of past pathogen exposure. The study used immunosequencing to profile the T cell repertoires of about 670 subjects and linked those repertoires to cytomegalovirus serostatus. A separate validation cohort of over a hundred different subjects was used in addition to the 666-subject first cohort. To predict cytomegalovirus infection status, the study brought together high-throughput TCR immunosequencing, statistical association of individual TCRs with disease status, and machine learning. A later analysis re-analyzed previously published TCR beta repertoires from roughly 630 donors and added high-resolution HLA genotyping to study TCR occurrence patterns. Rather than using new phenotypic data, the later analysis identified candidate immune exposures from TCR beta sequences and from how often those sequences occurred across donors. To decide whether each TCR beta V gene segment behaved as functional or pseudogenic, an earlier analysis of over 500 of the donors relied on high-throughput TCR beta sequencing. Donor age, sex, ethnicity and CMV serostatus were compiled alongside the repertoire data. A later genetic analysis used genome-wide SNP genotypes for about 55% of the 666 donors, treating that subset as a discovery cohort. All discovery cohort repertoires had been generated using a single sequencing platform. Class I and class II HLA loci were covered by the typing at four-digit resolution. Typing coverage differed by locus: A, B, C, DRB1 and DQB1 were typed in roughly 629-630 donors, DQA1 in about 500, DPA1 in nearly 610, and DPB1 in just under 490. Roughly five DR-DQ haplotypes were treated as single units for association and clustering because of strong linkage in the cohort. Across some 400 genotyped donors of the cohort, an average of about 250,000 unique TCR beta nucleotide sequences per donor were sequenced, and around 19% of those sequences were non-productive.

Remarks on this clone: Its binding antigen is unknown. No qualities accompany the bases; no much larger clone lies one base away.

What the authors observed across the whole study: Because HLA typing was unavailable for some donors at each locus, only the typed subset was used in association tests. In an earlier analysis of fewer than 700 of the donors, most TCR beta V segments appeared in productive rearrangements about 87% or about 30% of the time, broadly matching IMGT annotations. In a later analysis, TCR association rates were found to vary across HLA loci, with the most associated TCRs seen for DRB1 alleles and the fewest for HLA-C alleles. A further reported finding was that TCR beta sequences accurately predicted the HLA-A and HLA-B alleles for most subjects in the first cohort. In a later genetic analysis, a missense DCLRE1C variant was associated with V-gene and J-gene trimming of TCR beta chains, and the association was replicated in an independent cohort. The classifier was reported to diagnose cytomegalovirus status with high specificity and sensitivity in both the original and validation cohorts. Strong co-occurrence of HLA alleles, especially DR and DQ, made assigning TCR associations to individual alleles difficult. According to a later analysis, most CMV-associated TCR beta chains appeared to be HLA-restricted, and the HLA associations seemed to be driven largely by CMV exposure. Compared with the roughly 700-donor mean, donors in an Asian-associated ancestry cluster had fewer N-insertions in productive TCRs, according to a later genetic analysis. A cluster of highly shared sequence variants was judged likely to represent a technical artifact of the sequencing pipeline. Most TCR sequences were observed very rarely across donors, whereas some public TCRs were present in many individuals. The authors suggested that the approach could potentially be generalized to other disease states and immunological phenotypes. Sequencing depth was assumed to be roughly uniform across donors in the presence/absence analyses, though that assumption may not hold. Some 16 rarely observed V segments, including chromosome 9 orphons, were excluded from the earlier analysis of some 590 of the donors because counts were too low. In the study, 150 to 200 TCR beta chains were listed as associated with cytomegalovirus. Immune exposure information for the cohort was limited to CMV serostatus. According to a later analysis, parvovirus B19, influenza, CMV and Epstein-Barr virus appeared linked to several top co-occurrence clusters. In vitro tests confirmed that a few of the cytomegalovirus-associated TCR beta chains recognize cytomegalovirus antigens. Correlated functional status among segregating V segments might reflect linkage disequilibrium, but an unknown experimental factor could not be ruled out. This cohort had only TCR beta chains sequenced, and the lack of alpha or paired-chain data limited which features could be detected. A later analysis associated 16,951 TCR beta sequences with specific HLA alleles at a false discovery rate of 0.05. A later analysis found that HLA-associated TCR beta chains were more clonally expanded and had lower generation probabilities than equally common non-associated chains.

The library was produced with the immunoSEQ multiplex PCR assay. The multiplex PCR relied on a mix of 60 forward primers for TCR Vbeta segments and 13 reverse primers for TCR Jbeta segments. The CDR3 region of rearranged TCR beta genes was amplified from genomic DNA by a multiplex PCR assay. On the Illumina HiSeq System, the amplified TCR beta libraries were sequenced as 87-base-pair reads. As for the authors' bioinformatics: A later analysis tallied around 82 million unique TCR beta chains across the approximately 670 repertoires, and about 12 million of those chains were shared by two or more donors. To remove PCR and sequencing errors, raw reads were error-corrected and collapsed into unique sequences using a nearest-neighbor algorithm that merged closely related sequences. Alignment of CDR3 sequences to IMGT reference sequences was used to assign V, D and J gene segments. Each retained sequence needed at least a six-nucleotide match to both a V gene segment and a J gene segment. A rearrangement was called productive if the CDR3 had no stop codons and remained in frame with V and J, and every other rearrangement was called non-productive. CDR3 was defined according to IMGT convention as the region running from the second conserved V-encoded cysteine to the conserved J-encoded phenylalanine. The earlier analysis of some 540 of the donors excluded any sequence lacking an unambiguous match to a single V gene segment. In an earlier analysis of 587 of the donors, V segments were called functional above 56.7% productive rearrangements and were called segregating when the between-donor standard deviation exceeded 5%. A statistical classification framework was built to diagnose cytomegalovirus status from the catalog of TCR beta chain sequences. V and J gene assignment, in a later analysis, came from comparing TCR nucleotide sequences with IMGT/GENE-DB human TR gene sequences. Using the TCRdist pipeline, a later analysis assigned CDR3 sequences along with most-parsimonious VDJ recombination scenarios. In a later analysis, each TCR beta chain was defined by its CDR3 amino acid sequence together with its V-gene family, and reads lacking a unique V-gene family were excluded. A later analysis removed 550 to 650 highly shared, low-generation-probability nucleotide sequences to deal with suspected cross-contamination and a sequencing artifact. A later analysis calculated a clonal expansion index for each public chain from normalized within-repertoire ranks of inferred template counts. A later analysis computed generation probabilities with a VDJ recombination model fitted to out-of-frame rearrangements, and checked the results against IGoR. A later analysis scored TCR-TCR, TCR-HLA and TCR-CMV co-occurrence with hypergeometric tests, applying a repertoire-size bias correction to TCR pairs. False discovery rates were estimated in a later analysis by permuting HLA or CMV assignments 20 times. A later analysis grouped co-occurring TCRs with DBSCAN, adding TCRdist sequence similarity when clustering within HLA-allele-positive subsets. Repertoires with fewer than 30,000 or more than 120,000 public chains, plus five repertoires with anomalous nucleotide sharing, were excluded from co-occurrence clustering. The source is immuneACCESS, and TCRdb retained only in-frame sequences with V and J called. Part of the clones is not carried over; for the studies checked, unresolved V genes explain less than half of this, and the remainder is unexplained. V, J and clone size are those of that table, while D and trimming were read from the DNA. This sample gives about 91,000 clones in total; more than 75% of them show up just once. The ten biggest clones cover around a tenth of the sample.

The cohort was made up of hundreds of healthy bone marrow donors. At the time of sampling, all cohort members were nominally healthy, though unrecorded immune exposures were likely present. The donor was CMV seropositive and belonged to the group of over 250 seropositive cohort members. A peripheral blood sample was collected from each donor, and TCR beta sequencing was performed on peripheral blood mononuclear cells. The Qiagen DNeasy Blood Extraction Kit was used to extract genomic DNA from the blood cell samples. The origin of this receptor is a man aged 25-45 years in good health and CMV-seropositive. The sample comprised PBMCs.

The CDR3: CASSLDRGDTEAFF. The bases are TGCGCCAGCAGCTTGGACAGGGGAGACACTGAAGCTTTCTTT. The rearrangement combines TRBV5-1 with TRBJ1-1; 7 of the junction bases match TRBD1. CDR1 SGHRS and CDR2 YFSETQ were looked up in the germline V gene. V lost 0 bases and J lost 3 bases, and the count of bases not matched to a germline gene is 2. Reading from cysteine to phenylalanine, the CDR3 counts 14 amino acids. The DNA shown is the 42-base CDR3, in frame from base 1. Beyond the CDR3, the reference TRBV5-1 and TRBJ1-1 genes provide the residues; the full variable domain reads: KAGVTQTPRYLIKTRGQQVTLSCSPISGHRSVSWYQQTPGQGLQFLFEYFSETQRNKGNFPGRFSGRQFSNSRSEMNVSTLELGDSALYLCASSLDRGDTEAFFGQGTRLTVV.